Listed below are T cell receptor beta chains from one sample, sequenced in a study of cytomegalovirus exposure and HLA in healthy donors. Some clones are missing from TCRdb's copy, which holds only in-frame ones; the method was immunoSEQ multiplex PCR. Of about 240,000 clones listed, approximately 86% are singletons. Sequenced input: PBMCs. The origin of the receptors is a woman aged 25-40 years in good health and CMV-seropositive. Each CDR3 is given with its conserved first and last residue. Each record gives: J gene, clone size, V gene, D gene, CDR3 protein, CDR3 DNA. The D gene is left open where the match is weak. The size field is filled for only some rows; it gives once, few, many or a size class.

TRBJ2-2,few,TRBV10-2,TRBD1,CASKSTGAPGELFF,TGCGCCAGCAAATCTACAGGGGCCCCCGGGGAGCTGTTTTTT
TRBJ2-2,NA,TRBV2,NA,CASSDLGHSPGELFF,TGTGCCAGCAGTGATTTGGGACACAGTCCCGGGGAGCTGTTTTTT
TRBJ1-2,NA,TRBV25-1,NA,CASSESGGGYTF,TGTGCCAGCAGTGAATCTGGCGGGGGCTACACCTTC
TRBJ2-6,NA,TRBV5-1,NA,CASSLNQGSGANVLTF,TGCGCCAGCAGCTTGAATCAGGGCTCTGGGGCCAACGTCCTGACTTTC
TRBJ1-5,NA,TRBV9,NA,CASSPSTGGPPQHF,TGTGCCAGCAGCCCGTCGACGGGGGGTCCGCCCCAGCATTTT
TRBJ1-1,once,TRBV18,NA,CASSPQGGGRTEAFF,TGTGCCAGCTCACCACAGGGGGGGGGTAGGACTGAAGCTTTCTTT
TRBJ2-7,once,TRBV11-1,TRBD2,CASSPRSGRNSYEQYF,TGTGCCAGCAGCCCCCGTAGCGGGAGGAACTCCTACGAGCAGTACTTC
TRBJ2-1,NA,TRBV27,TRBD2,CASSLSSGGSGRYNEQFF,TGTGCCAGCAGTTTATCTAGCGGGGGTAGCGGACGGTACAATGAGCAGTTCTTC
TRBJ2-7,NA,TRBV6-1,NA,CASSEAPPDEQYF,TGTGCCAGCAGTGAGGCACCTCCCGACGAGCAGTACTTC
TRBJ2-7,once,TRBV19,TRBD1,CASGGTGTYEQYF,TGTGCCAGTGGAGGGACAGGGACTTACGAGCAGTACTTC
TRBJ2-3,NA,TRBV9,TRBD2,CASSASGTHTDTQYF,TGTGCCAGCAGTGCTAGCGGGACACACACAGATACGCAGTATTTT
TRBJ2-3,NA,TRBV29-1,NA,CSAQTGTDPGDTQYF,TGCAGCGCGCAGACCGGGACTGACCCCGGGGATACGCAGTATTTT
TRBJ2-1,NA,TRBV18,TRBD2,CASSQKLAGGIDEQFF,TGTGCCAGCTCACAAAAACTAGCGGGAGGGATCGATGAGCAGTTCTTC
TRBJ1-1,few,TRBV29-1,NA,CSVVLDRLWAFF,TGCAGCGTCGTTCTGGACAGACTTTGGGCTTTCTTT
TRBJ1-2,NA,TRBV11-2,NA,CASSRAEGWDGYTF,TGTGCCAGCAGCCGAGCGGAGGGGTGGGATGGCTACACCTTC
TRBJ2-3,NA,TRBV7-3,TRBD2,CASSLTETSGVTQYF,TGTGCCAGCAGCTTAACGGAGACTAGCGGGGTTACGCAGTATTTT
TRBJ2-7,NA,TRBV5-1,TRBD2,CASRMLTLAGDGNEQYF,TGCGCCAGCCGAATGCTGACGCTAGCGGGAGATGGCAACGAGCAGTACTTC
TRBJ2-5,NA,TRBV10-1,TRBD2,CASNSGSLAGEVAQYF,TGCGCCAGCAATTCAGGGTCCCTAGCGGGAGAGGTAGCCCAGTACTTC
TRBJ2-7,NA,TRBV19,NA,CASNPTGSSYEQYF,TGTGCCAGTAACCCCACCGGGAGTTCCTACGAGCAGTACTTC
TRBJ2-1,NA,TRBV14,NA,CASMFYGGHEQFF,TGTGCCAGCATGTTTTATGGGGGCCATGAGCAGTTCTTC
TRBJ2-1,NA,TRBV30,NA,CAWGTSSIYNEQFF,TGTGCCTGGGGAACTAGTTCGATTTACAATGAGCAGTTCTTC
TRBJ1-3,NA,TRBV19,NA,CASRSGSGNTIYF,TGTGCCAGTAGATCCGGCTCTGGAAACACCATATATTTT
TRBJ2-1,NA,TRBV7-6,TRBD2,CASSLRLAGVIFF,TGTGCCAGCAGCTTGAGGCTAGCGGGAGTCATCTTCTTC
TRBJ1-1,NA,TRBV6-1,NA,CASSPGQMNTEAFF,TGTGCCAGCAGTCCAGGACAGATGAACACTGAAGCTTTCTTT
TRBJ1-2,few,TRBV29-1,TRBD1,CSVGTGNYGYTF,TGCAGCGTTGGGACAGGGAACTATGGCTACACCTTC
TRBJ1-2,NA,TRBV18,NA,CASSPPQGLPLF,TGTGCCAGCTCACCACCTCAGGGCCTCCCCCTCTTC